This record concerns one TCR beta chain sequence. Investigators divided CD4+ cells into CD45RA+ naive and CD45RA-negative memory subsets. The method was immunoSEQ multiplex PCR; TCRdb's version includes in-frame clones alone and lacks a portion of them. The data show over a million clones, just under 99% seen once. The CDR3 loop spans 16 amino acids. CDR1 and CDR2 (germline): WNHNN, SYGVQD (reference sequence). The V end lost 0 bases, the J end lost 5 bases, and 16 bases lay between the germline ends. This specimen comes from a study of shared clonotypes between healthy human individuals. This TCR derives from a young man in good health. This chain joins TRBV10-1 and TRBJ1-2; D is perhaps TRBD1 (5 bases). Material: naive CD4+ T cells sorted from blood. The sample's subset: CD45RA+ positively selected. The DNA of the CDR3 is TGCGCCAGCAGTGAGTCGCTTACTTCAGGGCATTATGGCTACACCTTC. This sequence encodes CASSESLTSGHYGYTF.